The subject of this entry is one T cell receptor beta chain. The sample is drawn from a study of OX40 agonist ivuxolimab in advanced cancers. V lost 0 bases to trimming and J lost 3 bases; unmatched junction nucleotides: 4. This CDR3 comprises 17 residues. Germline CDR1 is SGHKS and CDR2 is YYEKEE (reference sequence). Assay used: immunoSEQ multiplex PCR; TCRdb lists only in-frame clones, some missing. The sample includes 75,000 to 100,000 clones, around nine tenths seen only once; the top ten take about 0.87%. This receptor was taken from an adult with an advanced solid tumor such as melanoma, head and neck, liver or kidney cancer. This chain joins TRBV5-5 and TRBJ2-5, with TRBD2 matching 14 bases. Sequenced here: CD4+ or CD8+ T cells sorted from blood, sampled in a trial of the OX40 agonist ivuxolimab. CDR3 sequence reads: CASSLVRLAGGEETQYF. In DNA, the CDR3 is TGTGCCAGCAGCTTGGTTCGACTAGCGGGAGGGGAAGAGACCCAGTACTTC.